Following are 24 T cell receptor beta chains from one sample sequenced in a study of blood T cells in healthy people across ages. With a J-beta primer mix and a sample-barcoded 5' primer, a second PCR ran about 7 to 12 cycles. MiXCR, run by TCRdb on the 5' RACE reads, gives a single entry per CDR3 protein. The profile shows about 970,000 distinct CDR3 sequences, approximately 50% of them singletons. The specimen sequenced was blood. Source of these receptors: a woman in her sixties or seventies in good health.

Many counts were recorded for this clonotype. The chain recombines TRBV15 with TRBJ2-3; 10 bases are a match to TRBD2. The CDR3 has 19 residues. Germline CDR1 is LNHNV and CDR2 is YYDKDF (reference sequence). With V trimmed by 5 bases and J by 4 bases, 18 bases remained unmatched. The CDR3 here is CATSARGGTSASSADTQYF. CDR3 coding DNA: TGTGCCACCAGCGCTCGTGGTGGGACTAGCGCCAGTTCGGCAGATACGCAGTATTTT.

CDR3 sequence: CAWTGSRSSGANVLTF. In DNA form, the CDR3 reads TGTGCCTGGACAGGATCGCGGAGCTCTGGGGCCAACGTCCTGACTTTC. The rearrangement joins TRBV30 to TRBJ2-6, with D unresolved. Trimming cost V 4 bases and J 0 bases, with 13 bases left between them. The germline V gene has CDR1 GTSNPN and CDR2 SVGIG (reference sequence). The CDR3 runs to 16 residues.

CDR3: CASSQEAASGANVLTF. CDR3 sequence (DNA): TGCGCCAGCAGCCAAGAAGCAGCTTCTGGGGCCAACGTCCTGACTTTC. This sequence joins TRBV4-1 and TRBJ2-6, with D unresolved. The CDR3 runs 16 residues. Germline CDR1 and CDR2: MGHRA and YSYEKL. The V end lost 0 bases, the J end lost 1 base, and 7 bases lay between the germline ends.

The rearrangement joins TRBV15 to TRBJ2-7, with 7 bases lining up with TRBD1. Germline CDR1 and CDR2: LNHNV and YYDKDF (reference sequence). Trimming cost V 8 bases and J 0 bases; bases outside gene matches: 4. The CDR3 covers 13 residues. For the CDR3, the DNA is TGTGCCACCGGGACAGTTCGCTCCTACGAGCAGTACTTC. Translating it yields CATGTVRSYEQYF. The whole variable domain, filled in from reference TRBV15 and TRBJ2-7, reads DAMVIQNPRYQVTQFGKPVTLSCSQTLNHNVMYWYQQKSSQAPKLLFHYYDKDFNNEADTPDNFQSRRPNTSFCFLDIRSPGLGDTAMYLCATGTVRSYEQYFGPGTRLTVT.

The V and J genes are TRBV6-2 or TRBV6-3 and TRBJ2-1; maybe TRBD1 (5 bases). CDR3 length equals 12 residues. In germline, CDR1 is MNHEY, CDR2 SVGEGT. V shed 6 bases and J shed 10 bases, with 13 bases lying between them. DNA of the CDR3: TGTGCCAGCAGCGCCTTCCCAGGGGAGCAGTTCTTC. Amino acid sequence: CASSAFPGEQFF.

The V and J genes are TRBV20-1 and TRBJ2-3, with 9 bases that match TRBD2. Unmatched junction bases numbered 8, after V lost 3 bases and J lost 4 bases. The CDR3 sequence is 15 residues long. Germline assignment: CDR1 DFQATT and CDR2 SNEGSKA (reference sequence). CDR3 nucleotides: TGCAGTGCTAGGCGAGTAGCGGGAGTCCCAGATACGCAGTATTTT. Its translation is CSARRVAGVPDTQYF.

This clonotype has a handful of counts. V is TRBV10-3 and J is TRBJ1-4; unclear D gene. V gave up 0 bases and J gave up 8 bases, with 10 bases separating them. The CDR3 is made up of 14 amino acids. Germline values: CDR1 ENHRY, CDR2 SYGVKD. The DNA for the CDR3 is TGTGCCATCAGTGAGTCGGCTTGGAGCGAAAAACTGTTTTTT. It yields the protein CAISESAWSEKLFF.

The table lists this clonotype with a few counts. The chain combines TRBV12-3 or TRBV12-4 with TRBJ2-1, with D possibly matching TRBD2 (6 bases). The J call is uncertain, as TRBJ2-7 better fits the DNA end. The CDR3 is 15 amino acids. The CDR3 region is CASSLEGAGRYEQYF. As DNA, the CDR3 is TGTGCCAGCAGTTTAGAAGGAGCGGGTCGGTACGAGCAGTACTTC.

The chain couples TRBV20-1 to TRBJ2-1; TRBD1 is a possible D gene (6 bases). CDR3 size: 13 residues. V dropped 4 bases and J dropped 7 bases, with 14 bases sitting between them. Looked up from germline, CDR1 is DFQATT and CDR2 is SNEGSKA (reference sequence). Here the CDR3 DNA reads TGCAGTGCTACTCAGGGGATTTGGAATGAGCAGTTCTTC. It specifies CSATQGIWNEQFF.

Remarks on this clonotype: The germline gene is not matched at one end of the junction; a read error may be the cause. V gene TRBV5-6 combines with J gene TRBJ2-7, with a weak D call TRBD2 (5 bases). The CDR3 spans 12 residues. Germline loops: CDR1 SGHDT, CDR2 YYEEEE. In nucleotides, the CDR3 is TGTGCCGGCAGCTTGGGAGATGACGAGCAGTACTTC. This sequence encodes CAGSLGDDEQYF.

This clonotype was recorded a few times. The V and J genes are TRBV29-1 and TRBJ2-3; 12 nucleotides align to TRBD2. Germline CDR1 and CDR2: SQVTM and ANQGSEA. There are 16 residues in the CDR3. The trim removed 6 bases at V and 6 bases at J, leaving 13 bases unmatched. This CDR3 reads CSVSTSGRTGMDTQYF. CDR3 nucleotide sequence: TGCAGCGTCTCAACTAGCGGGAGGACGGGCATGGATACGCAGTATTTT.

The J gene is TRBJ1-1, the V gene TRBV5-1; TRBD1 matches at 9 bases. J lost 4 bases, V lost 3 bases, and 10 bases had no gene match. This CDR3 is 16 amino acids long. CDR1 SGHRS and CDR2 YFSETQ come from the germline V gene. The CDR3 sequence is CASSSAGTGHGTEAFF. For the CDR3, the DNA is TGCGCCAGCAGCTCCGCCGGGACAGGGCATGGCACTGAAGCTTTCTTT.

The CDR3 here is CSAMYGFNQPQHF. CDR3 sequence (DNA): TGCAGTGCTATGTACGGGTTCAATCAGCCCCAGCATTTT. V gene TRBV20-1 combines with J gene TRBJ1-5, with D unclear. CDR1 DFQATT and CDR2 SNEGSKA come from the germline V gene (reference sequence). The V end lost 4 bases, the J end lost 3 bases, and 10 bases lay between the germline ends. The CDR3 consists of 13 residues.

This clonotype was detected a few times. The rearrangement uses TRBV6-2 or TRBV6-3 and TRBJ2-7; 9 positions match TRBD2. V was clipped by 0 bases and J by 3 bases; unmatched bases: 6. This CDR3 has 16 amino acids. CDR1 is MNHEY and CDR2 is SVGEGT in the germline V gene. Here the CDR3 reads CASSYSSLAGIYEQYF. The CDR3 DNA sequence: TGTGCCAGCAGTTACTCGTCGCTAGCGGGGATCTACGAGCAGTACTTC.

This clonotype was seen only a few times. The rearrangement joins TRBV12-3 or TRBV12-4 to TRBJ2-7; D may be TRBD1 (6 bases). The CDR3 has 14 amino acids. The V end was cut by 6 bases, the J end by 0 bases, with 12 bases between. CDR3 residues: CASRYTGSSYEQYF. The DNA of the CDR3 is TGTGCCAGCAGGTATACAGGGAGCTCCTACGAGCAGTACTTC.

The chain combines TRBV30 with TRBJ2-7; D gene unclear. CDR3 size: 12 residues. Germline CDR1 GTSNPN, CDR2 SVGIG (reference sequence). V was clipped by 1 base and J by 3 bases, with 7 bases between them. The CDR3 region has the DNA TGTGCCTGGAGTGGTGGGTTCTACGAGCAGTACTTC. Translation: CAWSGGFYEQYF.

The chain carries TRBV27 and TRBJ2-5; no firm D call. The CDR3 sequence is 14 residues long. V was clipped by 5 bases and J by 5 bases, with 15 bases between them. Germline V gene lookup returns CDR1 MNHEY and CDR2 SMNVEV (reference sequence). This CDR3 is CASSPSETIETQYF. Here the CDR3 DNA reads TGTGCCAGCAGTCCCTCCGAGACAATCGAGACCCAGTACTTC.

This clonotype was detected only once. V and J are TRBV6-1 and TRBJ1-1, with D unclear. Germline V gene lookup returns CDR1 MNHNS and CDR2 SASEGT. V was pared by 3 bases and J by 1 base, with 6 bases between. The CDR3 is 13 amino acids. In nucleotides, the CDR3 is TGTGCCAGCAGTGATATAGGGAACACTGAAGCTTTCTTT. This gives the protein CASSDIGNTEAFF.

V gene TRBV5-1 combines with J gene TRBJ2-5; weak D call: TRBD2 (6 bases). The CDR3 sequence is 17 residues long. Germline CDR1 SGHRS, CDR2 YFSETQ. V shed 4 bases and J shed 11 bases, with 30 bases lying between them. The CDR3 bases are TGCGCCAGCAGCGTGGAGGGGTCTAGTCCCCTCTACAATGAGCAGTACTTC. Translation: CASSVEGSSPLYNEQYF.

This chain connects TRBV20-1 to TRBJ1-1; D possibly corresponds to TRBD1 (5 bases). Germline CDR1 is DFQATT and CDR2 is SNEGSKA (reference sequence). CDR3 length equals 16 residues. The V and J ends lost 0 bases and 1 base respectively, with 15 bases between them. The CDR3: CSARDGRGPWNTEAFF. CDR3 nucleotides: TGCAGTGCTAGAGATGGTAGGGGCCCTTGGAACACTGAAGCTTTCTTT.

Only a few counts were recorded for this clonotype. The chain combines TRBV7-8 with TRBJ2-7; 11 nucleotides agree with TRBD2. The length of the CDR3 is 16 residues. The junction had 6 bases not matched to a gene; V was cut back by 5 bases and J by 0 bases. Germline V gene lookup returns CDR1 SGHVS and CDR2 FQNEAQ. The CDR3 protein is CASSLQLAGVSYEQYF. The CDR3 nucleotides are TGTGCCAGCAGCCTCCAACTAGCGGGAGTCTCCTACGAGCAGTACTTC.

This clonotype was seen a single time. The chain couples TRBV28 to TRBJ2-1, with 9 bases identical to TRBD1. The J call is uncertain, as TRBJ2-7 better fits the DNA end. Germline V gene sequence: CDR1 MDHEN, CDR2 SYDVKM. The CDR3 totals 14 residues. The CDR3 reads CASSLGTGFNEQYF. The CDR3 DNA follows: TGTGCCAGCAGTTTAGGGACAGGGTTCAATGAGCAGTACTTC.

The chain's CDR3 is CASRPRGNTEAFF. For the CDR3, the DNA is TGTGCCAGCAGGCCAAGGGGGAACACTGAAGCTTTCTTT. The chain has TRBV3-1 and TRBJ1-1; tentative D call: TRBD1 (5 bases). Trimming took off 6 bases at V and 1 base at J, with 9 bases between the two ends. Germline V gives CDR1 LGHDT, CDR2 YNNKEL (reference sequence). The CDR3 sequence is 13 residues long.

J is TRBJ2-3 and V is TRBV10-3; 10 bases agree with TRBD2. The ends lost 6 bases at V and 8 bases at J; junction bases unmatched: 17. This CDR3 contains 17 residues. In germline, CDR1 is ENHRY, CDR2 SYGVKD. DNA of the CDR3: TGTGCCATCAGGACATATAAAGCTAGCGGGAGTGGGGGTACGCAGTATTTT. This codes for CAIRTYKASGSGGTQYF.